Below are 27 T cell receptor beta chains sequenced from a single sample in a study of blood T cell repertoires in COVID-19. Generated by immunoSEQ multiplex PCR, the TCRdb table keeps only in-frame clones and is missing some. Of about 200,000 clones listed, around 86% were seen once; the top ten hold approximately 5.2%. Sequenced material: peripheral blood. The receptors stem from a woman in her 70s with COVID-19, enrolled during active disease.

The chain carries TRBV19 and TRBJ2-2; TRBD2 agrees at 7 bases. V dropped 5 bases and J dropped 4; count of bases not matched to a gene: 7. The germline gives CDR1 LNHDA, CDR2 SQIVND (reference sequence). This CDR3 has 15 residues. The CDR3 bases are TGTGCCAGTAGTCCCCGGTGGGGGGGCACCGGGGAGCTGTTTTTT. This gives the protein CASSPRWGGTGELFF.

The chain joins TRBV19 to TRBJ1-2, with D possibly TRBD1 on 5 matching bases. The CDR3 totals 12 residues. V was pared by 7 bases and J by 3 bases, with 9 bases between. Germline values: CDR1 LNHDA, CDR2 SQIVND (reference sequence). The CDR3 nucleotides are TGTGCCAGTACCAGGGAGGACTATGGCTACACCTTC. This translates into CASTREDYGYTF.

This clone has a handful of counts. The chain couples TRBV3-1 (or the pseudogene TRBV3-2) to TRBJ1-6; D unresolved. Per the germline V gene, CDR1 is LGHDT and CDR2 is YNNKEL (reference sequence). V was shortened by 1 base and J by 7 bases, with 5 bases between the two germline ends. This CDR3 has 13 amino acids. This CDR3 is CASSQVQNSPLHF. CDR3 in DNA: TGTGCCAGCAGCCAAGTTCAAAATTCACCCCTCCACTTT.

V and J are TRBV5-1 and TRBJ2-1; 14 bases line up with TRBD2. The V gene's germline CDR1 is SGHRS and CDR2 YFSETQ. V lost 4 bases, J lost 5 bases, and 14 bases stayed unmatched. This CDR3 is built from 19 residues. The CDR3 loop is CASSTSGTSGSSWNNEQFF. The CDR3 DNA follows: TGCGCCAGCAGCACTTCCGGGACTAGCGGGAGTTCATGGAACAATGAGCAGTTCTTC.

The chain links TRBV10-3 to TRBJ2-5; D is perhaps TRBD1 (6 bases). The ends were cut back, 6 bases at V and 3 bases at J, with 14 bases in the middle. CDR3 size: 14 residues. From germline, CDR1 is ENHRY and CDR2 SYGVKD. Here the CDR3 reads CAIRKDSGEETQYF. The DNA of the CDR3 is TGTGCCATCAGGAAGGACAGTGGGGAAGAGACCCAGTACTTC.

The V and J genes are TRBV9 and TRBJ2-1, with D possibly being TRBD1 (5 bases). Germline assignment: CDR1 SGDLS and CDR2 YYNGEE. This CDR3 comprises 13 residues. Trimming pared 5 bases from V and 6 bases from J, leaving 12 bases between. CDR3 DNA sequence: TGTGCCAGCAGTGACAGACCGGGCAATGAGCAGTTCTTC. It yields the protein CASSDRPGNEQFF.

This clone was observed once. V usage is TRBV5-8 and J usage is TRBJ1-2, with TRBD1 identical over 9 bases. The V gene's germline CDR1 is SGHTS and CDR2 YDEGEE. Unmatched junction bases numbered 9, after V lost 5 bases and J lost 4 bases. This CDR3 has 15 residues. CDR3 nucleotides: TGTGCCAGCAGGACGGGGGACAGGGCTGGCTATGGCTACACCTTC. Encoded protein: CASRTGDRAGYGYTF. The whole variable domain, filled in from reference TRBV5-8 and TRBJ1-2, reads EAGVTQSPTHLIKTRGQQATLRCSPISGHTSVYWYQQALGLGLQFLLWYDEGEERNRGNFPPRFSGRQFPNYSSELNVNALELEDSALYLCASRTGDRAGYGYTFGSGTRLTVV.

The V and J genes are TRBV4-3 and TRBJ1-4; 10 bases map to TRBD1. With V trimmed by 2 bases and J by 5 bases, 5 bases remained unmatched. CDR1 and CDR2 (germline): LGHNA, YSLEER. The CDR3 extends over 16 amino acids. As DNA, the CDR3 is TGCGCCAGCAGCCAATCTCTGACAGGGGGCAATGAAAAACTGTTTTTT. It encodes CASSQSLTGGNEKLFF.

The CDR3: CASSYTTGGADPDTQYF. In DNA, the CDR3 is TGTGCCAGCAGTTACACCACAGGGGGCGCCGACCCAGATACGCAGTATTTT. The gene calls are TRBV27 and TRBJ2-3, with 9 bases aligning to TRBD1. V lost 4 bases and J lost 4; bases outside the gene matches: 12. Germline loops: CDR1 MNHEY, CDR2 SMNVEV (reference sequence). This CDR3 has 17 amino acids.

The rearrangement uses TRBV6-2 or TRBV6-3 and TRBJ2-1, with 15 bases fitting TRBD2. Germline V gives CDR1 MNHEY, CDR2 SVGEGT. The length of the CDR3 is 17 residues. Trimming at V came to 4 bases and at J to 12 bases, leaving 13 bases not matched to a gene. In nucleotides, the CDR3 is TGTGCCAGCAGTTCTCCCCCGGGACTAGCGGGAGGACTAGGGCAGTTCTTC. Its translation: CASSSPPGLAGGLGQFF.

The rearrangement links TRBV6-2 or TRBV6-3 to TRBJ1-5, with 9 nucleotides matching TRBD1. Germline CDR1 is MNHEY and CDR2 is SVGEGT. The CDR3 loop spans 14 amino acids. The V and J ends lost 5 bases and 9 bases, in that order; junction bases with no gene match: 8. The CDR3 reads CASSTGQGERPQHF. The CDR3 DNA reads TGTGCCAGCAGTACGGGACAGGGAGAAAGGCCCCAGCATTTT.

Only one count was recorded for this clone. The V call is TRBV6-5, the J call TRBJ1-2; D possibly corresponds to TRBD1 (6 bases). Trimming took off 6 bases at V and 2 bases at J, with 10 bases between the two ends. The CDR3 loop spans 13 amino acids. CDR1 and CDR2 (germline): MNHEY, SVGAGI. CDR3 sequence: CASRKGDNYGYTF. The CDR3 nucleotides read TGTGCCAGCAGAAAGGGGGACAACTATGGCTACACCTTC.

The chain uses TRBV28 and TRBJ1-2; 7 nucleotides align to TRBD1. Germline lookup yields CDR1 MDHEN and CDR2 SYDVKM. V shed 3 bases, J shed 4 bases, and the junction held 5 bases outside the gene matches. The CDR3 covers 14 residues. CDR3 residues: CASSLTGPGYGYTF. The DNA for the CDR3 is TGTGCCAGCAGTTTGACAGGGCCCGGCTATGGCTACACCTTC.

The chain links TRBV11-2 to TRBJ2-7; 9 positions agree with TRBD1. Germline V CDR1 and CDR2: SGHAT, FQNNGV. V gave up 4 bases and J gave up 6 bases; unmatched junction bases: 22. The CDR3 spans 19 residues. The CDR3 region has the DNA TGTGCCAGCAGCTCGAACCCCCCCCAAAAGTACAGGGGGCTCCGCGAGCAGTACTTC. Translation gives CASSSNPPQKYRGLREQYF.

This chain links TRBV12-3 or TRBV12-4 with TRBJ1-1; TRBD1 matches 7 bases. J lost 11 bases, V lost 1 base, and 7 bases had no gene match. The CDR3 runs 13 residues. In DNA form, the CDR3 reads TGTGCCAGCAGTTTAGAGAGGGGGCGCAAGGCTTTCTTT. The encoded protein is CASSLERGRKAFF.

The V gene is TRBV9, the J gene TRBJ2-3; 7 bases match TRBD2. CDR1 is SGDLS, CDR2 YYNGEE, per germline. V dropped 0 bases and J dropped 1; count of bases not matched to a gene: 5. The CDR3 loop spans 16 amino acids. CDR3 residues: CASSVVLAGGTDTQYF. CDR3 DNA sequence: TGTGCCAGCAGCGTAGTCTTGGCGGGGGGCACAGATACGCAGTATTTT.

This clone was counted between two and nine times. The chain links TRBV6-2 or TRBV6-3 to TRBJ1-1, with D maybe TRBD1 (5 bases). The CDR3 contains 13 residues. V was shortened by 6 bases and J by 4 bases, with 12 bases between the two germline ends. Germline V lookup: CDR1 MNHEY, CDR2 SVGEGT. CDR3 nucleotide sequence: TGTGCCAGCAGCAATATCAGGGTCACTGAAGCTTTCTTT. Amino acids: CASSNIRVTEAFF.

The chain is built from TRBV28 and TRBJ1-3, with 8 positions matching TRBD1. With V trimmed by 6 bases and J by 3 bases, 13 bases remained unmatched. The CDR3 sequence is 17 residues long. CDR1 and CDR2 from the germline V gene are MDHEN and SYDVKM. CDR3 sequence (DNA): TGTGCCAGCAGCACCCAAAGTGCAGGGGGCTTTGGAAACACCATATATTTT. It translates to CASSTQSAGGFGNTIYF.

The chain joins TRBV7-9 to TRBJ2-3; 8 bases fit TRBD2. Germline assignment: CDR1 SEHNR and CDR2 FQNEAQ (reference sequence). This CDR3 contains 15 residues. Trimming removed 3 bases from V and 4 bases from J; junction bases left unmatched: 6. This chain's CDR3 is CASSFSGSESDTQYF. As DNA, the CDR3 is TGTGCCAGCAGCTTCAGCGGGAGTGAGTCAGATACGCAGTATTTT.

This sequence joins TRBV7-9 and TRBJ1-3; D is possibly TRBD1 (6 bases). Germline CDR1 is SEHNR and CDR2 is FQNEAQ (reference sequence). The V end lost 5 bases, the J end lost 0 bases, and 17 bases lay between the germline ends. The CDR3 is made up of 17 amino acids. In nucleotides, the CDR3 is TGTGCCAGCAGCCTAGAGGGACAATCGAGCTCTGGAAACACCATATATTTT. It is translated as CASSLEGQSSSGNTIYF.

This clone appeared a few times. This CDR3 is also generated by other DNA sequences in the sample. CDR3 loop: CASSQATGREQYF. DNA of the CDR3: TGTGCCAGCAGCCAAGCCACAGGGCGAGAGCAGTACTTC. The chain employs TRBV3-1 (or the pseudogene TRBV3-2) and TRBJ2-7, with a weak D call TRBD1 (6 bases). Germline V gene lookup returns CDR1 LGHDT and CDR2 YNNKEL (reference sequence). The CDR3 loop spans 13 amino acids. V dropped 1 base and J dropped 7 bases, with 11 bases sitting between them.

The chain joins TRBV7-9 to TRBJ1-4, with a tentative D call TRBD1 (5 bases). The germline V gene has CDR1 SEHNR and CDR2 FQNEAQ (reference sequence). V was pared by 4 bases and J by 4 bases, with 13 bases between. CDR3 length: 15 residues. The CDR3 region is CASSSISGGNEKLFF. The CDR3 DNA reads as TGTGCCAGCAGCTCTATTTCCGGGGGTAATGAAAAACTGTTTTTT.

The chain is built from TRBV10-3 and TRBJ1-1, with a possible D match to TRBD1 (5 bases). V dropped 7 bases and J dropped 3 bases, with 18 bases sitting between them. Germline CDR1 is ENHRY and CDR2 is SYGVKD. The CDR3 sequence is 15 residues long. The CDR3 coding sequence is TGTGCCATCAAGCTTACAGGTGGCCGCGACACTGAAGCTTTCTTT. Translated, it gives CAIKLTGGRDTEAFF.

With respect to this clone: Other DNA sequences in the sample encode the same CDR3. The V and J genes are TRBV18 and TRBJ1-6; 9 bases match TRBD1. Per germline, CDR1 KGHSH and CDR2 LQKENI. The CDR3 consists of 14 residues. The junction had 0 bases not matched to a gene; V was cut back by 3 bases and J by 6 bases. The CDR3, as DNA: TGTGCCAGCTCACCGGACAGGGGTAATTCACCCCTCCACTTT. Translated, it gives CASSPDRGNSPLHF.

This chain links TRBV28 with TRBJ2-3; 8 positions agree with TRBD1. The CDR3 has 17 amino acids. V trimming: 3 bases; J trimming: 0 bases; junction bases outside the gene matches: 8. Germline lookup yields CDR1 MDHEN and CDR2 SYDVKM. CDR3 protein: CASSLPGGARSTDTQYF. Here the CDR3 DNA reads TGTGCCAGCAGTTTGCCAGGGGGCGCGCGTAGCACAGATACGCAGTATTTT.

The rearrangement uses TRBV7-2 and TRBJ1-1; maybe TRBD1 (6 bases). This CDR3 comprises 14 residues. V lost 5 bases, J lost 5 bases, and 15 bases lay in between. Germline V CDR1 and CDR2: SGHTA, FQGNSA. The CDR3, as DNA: TGTGCCAGCAGCCCCGCAGGGGAGTGGACTGAAGCTTTCTTT. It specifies CASSPAGEWTEAFF.

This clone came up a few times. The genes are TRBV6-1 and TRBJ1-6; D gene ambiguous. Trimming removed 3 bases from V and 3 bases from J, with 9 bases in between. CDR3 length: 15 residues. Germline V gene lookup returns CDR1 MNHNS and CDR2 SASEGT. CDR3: CASSDAGFYNSPLHF. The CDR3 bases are TGTGCCAGCAGTGATGCGGGTTTCTATAATTCACCCCTCCACTTT.